This record concerns one T cell receptor (beta chain) sequence. Its antigen is still unknown. This record comes from a study of OX40 agonist ivuxolimab in advanced cancers. Broader study findings: Clonal expansion from baseline to week 6 occurred in both CD4+ and CD8+ T cells.

The assay was immunoSEQ multiplex PCR, and TCRdb's table has in-frame clones only and misses some. The sample lists more than 85,000 clones; about 79% were seen once. CDR1 is KGHSH, CDR2 LQKENI, per germline. V shed 3 bases and J 1 base; nucleotides not matched to a gene: 5. CDR3 length: 16 residues. The J gene is TRBJ1-1, the V gene TRBV18, with 10 bases identical to TRBD1. Sample: CD4+ or CD8+ T cells sorted from blood, taken in a trial of the OX40 agonist ivuxolimab. This TCR derives from an adult with an advanced solid tumor such as melanoma, head and neck, liver or kidney cancer. CDR3 region: CASSPGQGFGNTEAFF. The CDR3, as DNA: TGTGCCAGCTCACCGGGACAGGGGTTTGGGAACACTGAAGCTTTCTTT.